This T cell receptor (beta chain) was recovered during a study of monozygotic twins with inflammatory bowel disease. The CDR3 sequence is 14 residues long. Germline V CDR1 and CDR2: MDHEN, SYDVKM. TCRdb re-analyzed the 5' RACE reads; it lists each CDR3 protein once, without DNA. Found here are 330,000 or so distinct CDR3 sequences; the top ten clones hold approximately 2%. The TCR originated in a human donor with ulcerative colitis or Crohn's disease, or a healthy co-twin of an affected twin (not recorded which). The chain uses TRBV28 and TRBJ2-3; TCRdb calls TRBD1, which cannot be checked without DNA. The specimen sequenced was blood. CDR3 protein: CASSSGGGRDTQYF.